A selection of T cell receptor beta chains follows, all from one sample in a study of T cells in Graves' hyperthyroidism and ophthalmopathy. In TCRdb, the multiplex PCR reads were re-called with MiXCR into one record per CDR3 protein. The sample has 300,000 to 450,000 distinct CDR3 sequences; 17% are singletons. The sequenced material came from blood. Receptors originate from a young woman with Graves' hyperthyroidism that later progressed to Graves' ophthalmopathy. CDR3s include the opening cysteine and the closing phenylalanine or tryptophan. The D gene is left open where the match is weak. Only some rows state a clone size, as once, few, many or a class for expanded clones.

CDR3 DNA: TGTGCCAGCAGCTTAGTAGGCGAAGCAGATACGCAGTATTTT; CDR3 protein: CASSLVGEADTQYF; D gene: .; J gene: TRBJ2-3; clone size: many; V gene: TRBV7-6
CDR3 DNA: TGTGCCAGCACCCCAATTCCGGGGTCAACAGGGGATCCTGGCTACACCTTC; CDR3 protein: CASTPIPGSTGDPGYTF; D gene: TRBD1; J gene: TRBJ1-2; clone size: .; V gene: TRBV7-9
CDR3 DNA: TGCGCCAGCAGCTTGTCGGGCGGGACAGACGGCTATGGCTACACCTTC; CDR3 protein: CASSLSGGTDGYGYTF; D gene: TRBD1; J gene: TRBJ1-2; clone size: many; V gene: TRBV5-1
CDR3 DNA: TGTGCCAGCAGCCCCGCGGTAGCGGGAAACATCTACAATGAGCAGTTCTTC; CDR3 protein: CASSPAVAGNIYNEQFF; D gene: TRBD2; J gene: TRBJ2-1; clone size: few; V gene: TRBV14
CDR3 DNA: TGCAGCGTTTTTACTGCCGGGGTCGCCTACGAGCAGTACTTC; CDR3 protein: CSVFTAGVAYEQYF; D gene: .; J gene: TRBJ2-7; clone size: many; V gene: TRBV29-1
CDR3 DNA: TGTGCCAGCAGTGAATATCGTAGCAACCAGGAGCAGTACTTC; CDR3 protein: CASSEYRSNQEQYF; D gene: .; J gene: TRBJ2-7; clone size: many; V gene: TRBV2
CDR3 DNA: TGCAGTGCCTATGGACGGATTCGTAACACCGGGGAGCTGTTTTTT; CDR3 protein: CSAYGRIRNTGELFF; D gene: .; J gene: TRBJ2-2; clone size: .; V gene: TRBV20-1
CDR3 DNA: TGTGCCAGCAGCTTACGGGGGGAGCACTACGAGCAGTACTTC; CDR3 protein: CASSLRGEHYEQYF; D gene: TRBD2; J gene: TRBJ2-7; clone size: .; V gene: TRBV13
CDR3 DNA: TGTGCCAGCAGGATCCATAAGGGAGGGGCTCTCCTACCCTACAATGAGCAGTTCTTC; CDR3 protein: CASRIHKGGALLPYNEQFF; D gene: TRBD2; J gene: TRBJ2-1; clone size: .; V gene: TRBV6-2/TRBV6-3
CDR3 DNA: TGTGCCTCAAGGGACAGGGGTCGAAGCTATGGCTACACCTTC; CDR3 protein: CASRDRGRSYGYTF; D gene: TRBD1; J gene: TRBJ1-2; clone size: .; V gene: TRBV19
CDR3 DNA: TGTGCCAGCAGCCTTAAAGCGGGAGGTGTCGATGAGCAGTTCTTC; CDR3 protein: CASSLKAGGVDEQFF; D gene: TRBD2; J gene: TRBJ2-1; clone size: few; V gene: TRBV4-2
CDR3 DNA: TGCAGTGCTAATTTAGCGGGAGTAGACACAGATACGCAGTATTTT; CDR3 protein: CSANLAGVDTDTQYF; D gene: TRBD2; J gene: TRBJ2-3; clone size: few; V gene: TRBV20-1
CDR3 DNA: TGCGCCAGCAGCTTCACAGGGGCCGTTAATGAAAAACTGTTTTTT; CDR3 protein: CASSFTGAVNEKLFF; D gene: TRBD1; J gene: TRBJ1-4; clone size: .; V gene: TRBV5-1
CDR3 DNA: TGTGCCAGCACCGATACGACTAGCGGGAGTCGTGAGCAGTACTTC; CDR3 protein: CASTDTTSGSREQYF; D gene: TRBD2; J gene: TRBJ2-7; clone size: .; V gene: TRBV3-1
CDR3 DNA: TGTGCCAGCAGCAATACAGGGGGCCTGGAGCAGTACTTC; CDR3 protein: CASSNTGGLEQYF; D gene: TRBD1; J gene: TRBJ2-7; clone size: many; V gene: TRBV5-6
CDR3 DNA: TGTGCCAGCAGTGAACTGGACAGGGGCCATGGCTACACCTTC; CDR3 protein: CASSELDRGHGYTF; D gene: TRBD1; J gene: TRBJ1-2; clone size: many; V gene: TRBV6-1
CDR3 DNA: TGTGCCAGCATGTCCGGGGGAAACACCATATATTTT; CDR3 protein: CASMSGGNTIYF; D gene: .; J gene: TRBJ1-3; clone size: .; V gene: TRBV2
CDR3 DNA: TGCAGTGCAAGACCCCAAGAGACCCAGTTCTTC; CDR3 protein: CSARPQETQFF; D gene: .; J gene: TRBJ2-1; clone size: .; V gene: TRBV20-1
CDR3 DNA: TGTGCCAGCAGTACGATCCCTGACCCGGTTTTTTATGGCTACACCTTC; CDR3 protein: CASSTIPDPVFYGYTF; D gene: .; J gene: TRBJ1-2; clone size: many; V gene: TRBV12-3/TRBV12-4
CDR3 DNA: TGTGCCTGGAGTGTAGGTTCTGCGGGGGGGACTAATGAAAAACTGTTTTTT; CDR3 protein: CAWSVGSAGGTNEKLFF; D gene: .; J gene: TRBJ1-4; clone size: many; V gene: TRBV30